The entry below gives a single TCR beta chain sequence along with its context. The sample comes from a study of blood T cell repertoires in COVID-19. In the original analysis: Reference gene primer amplification gave nucleated cell count estimates. Profiled with immunoSEQ multiplex PCR; TCRdb holds only in-frame clones, not every one. The DNA was the basis for D and trimming; V, J and clone size are from that table. The sample has roughly 73,000 clones; more than 70% are singletons. The CDR3 runs to 16 residues. Per the germline V gene, CDR1 is MNHEY and CDR2 is SVGAGI. The V gene lost 4 bases and the J gene lost 6 bases, with 19 bases spanning the gap.

The origin of this receptor is a man between 70 and 80 years old with active or convalescent COVID-19. The chain combines TRBV6-5 with TRBJ2-1; D is ambiguous. Sequencing input: peripheral blood. Here the CDR3 reads CASSSPTTGWSNEQFF. The CDR3 coding sequence is TGTGCCAGCAGTTCCCCAACGACTGGGTGGTCCAATGAGCAGTTCTTC.